This T cell receptor beta chain emerged from a study of OX40 agonist ivuxolimab in advanced cancers. At the level of the study: The eligibility criteria allowed prior anti-PD-1, anti-PD-L1 or anti-CTLA-4 therapy, and approximately 40% had some. Whole-study results and caveats: Clonal expansion from baseline to week 6 occurred in both CD4+ and CD8+ T cells. Average numbers of expanded clones were greater in CD8+ T cells than in CD4+.

V was pared by 5 bases and J by 4 bases, with 12 bases between. CDR1 LNHNV and CDR2 YYDKDF come from the germline V gene (reference sequence). The CDR3 consists of 13 residues. Profiled with immunoSEQ multiplex PCR; TCRdb holds only in-frame clones, not every one. Of roughly 11,000 clones listed, about 81% are singletons. Autoimmune disease history or systemic immunosuppression meant exclusion. As regards this clone: Its antigen is as yet unknown.

The sequence was obtained from an adult with an advanced solid tumor such as melanoma, head and neck, liver or kidney cancer. The material sequenced was CD4+ or CD8+ T cells sorted from blood, taken in a trial of the OX40 agonist ivuxolimab. The V and J genes are TRBV15 and TRBJ2-7; D is ambiguous. DNA of the CDR3: TGTGCCACCAGCCCCCAAGGACCATACGAGCAGTACTTC. Protein: CATSPQGPYEQYF.